This T cell receptor beta chain is drawn from a study of blood T cell repertoires in COVID-19. In the study overall: There were acute and convalescent COVID-19 samples, and they came from the United States, Italy and Spain. PBMCs, B-cell-depleted T cells, or T cells provided the cDNA or gDNA that made up the material.

Germline CDR1 is LNHDA and CDR2 is SQIVND (reference sequence). Germline trimming cut 5 bases from V and 4 bases from J; bases unmatched to any gene: 3. The CDR3 runs 14 residues. Residents of under 25 US areas, aged roughly 18 to 89 years, made up the participants. Cohort assignment relied on participant-reported clinical history. Assay used: immunoSEQ multiplex PCR; TCRdb lists only in-frame clones, some missing. This sample carries 300,000 to 500,000 clones, around 90% of them seen once, and the ten largest clones take roughly 2%. J is TRBJ2-2 and V is TRBV19, with 8 bases fitting TRBD1. The TCR originated in a woman in her thirties or forties with acute COVID-19. Input material: PBMCs or T cells enriched from blood (not recorded which). The CDR3 DNA follows: TGTGCCAGTAGTTTCACAGGGGGCACCGGGGAGCTGTTTTTT. It encodes CASSFTGGTGELFF.